The rows below give T cell receptor beta chains drawn from one sample of a study of graft-versus-host responses after intestinal transplantation. Their recognized antigens are unknown. Only in-frame clones appear in the TCRdb table, and some are missing; sequencing was by immunoSEQ multiplex PCR. The sample lists some 40,000 clones, about 93% occurring once. The specimen comprised unstimulated CD8+ T cells sorted from spleen or lymph node cells, sampled before transplant. The origin of the receptors is a human donor who was the organ donor for an intestinal transplant. The CDR3 runs from the conserved cysteine through the conserved F or W. The D gene is left open where the match is weak. Clone size is not always given. Where it is, it says once, few, many or a class for expanded clones.

DNA | CDR3 | size | length | V | D | J
TGTGCCACCTTCGGGACAGGGGGTAAGACCGGGGAGCTGTTTTTT | CATFGTGGKTGELFF | . | 15 | TRBV10-3 | TRBD1 | TRBJ2-2
TGTGCCAGCAGCCACGGGGACGGCTCCTACGAGCAGTACTTC | CASSHGDGSYEQYF | . | 14 | TRBV16 | . | TRBJ2-7
TGTGCCAGCAGCCCCCGGACTGTTACCGGGGAGCTGTTTTTT | CASSPRTVTGELFF | . | 14 | TRBV7-2 | . | TRBJ2-2
TGTGCCAGCAGCCCCCCCCGGCCAGGACTAGCGGTCGAGGGTGAGCAGTTCTTC | CASSPPRPGLAVEGEQFF | . | 18 | TRBV9 | TRBD2 | TRBJ2-1
TGTGCCAGCAGCCCCACTTCTGGGGCCAACGTCCTGACTTTC | CASSPTSGANVLTF | . | 14 | TRBV28 | . | TRBJ2-6
TGTGCCAGCAGTCAGAGCGGGAGGGTCTACGAGCAGTACTTC | CASSQSGRVYEQYF | . | 14 | TRBV28 | TRBD2 | TRBJ2-7
TGTGCCAGTAGTCCAGGGACAGGTAGCTTCTACGAGCAGTACTTC | CASSPGTGSFYEQYF | . | 15 | TRBV19 | TRBD1 | TRBJ2-7
TGTGCCAGCAGTTTATTTGCTCGCGGAAGGGGGATCTATGGCTACACCTTC | CASSLFARGRGIYGYTF | . | 17 | TRBV28 | . | TRBJ1-2
TGCGCCAGCAGCCAAGAGACTTTTACAGGGCCTGGTGGAAACACCATATATTTT | CASSQETFTGPGGNTIYF | . | 18 | TRBV4-1 | . | TRBJ1-3
TGTGCCAGCAGTTACGGGGACAATGAAAAACTGTTTTTT | CASSYGDNEKLFF | . | 13 | TRBV6-5 | . | TRBJ1-4
TGTGCCAGCAGTACCTCCTTCCTTAGCGGGAGGGTCGGAAAGTCCAATGAGCAGTTCTTC | CASSTSFLSGRVGKSNEQFF | . | 20 | TRBV28 | TRBD2 | TRBJ2-1
TGTGCCAGCACCGTAGCGGGAGGGTGGGCAGATACGCAGTATTTT | CASTVAGGWADTQYF | . | 15 | TRBV6-5 | TRBD2 | TRBJ2-3
TGTGCCAGCAGCCGGACAGGGCCCAACTCCCGACTAAACACCGGGGAGCTGTTTTTT | CASSRTGPNSRLNTGELFF | . | 19 | TRBV7-9 | TRBD1 | TRBJ2-2
TGTGCCAGCAGTTCCCTTCGTGGTGCTAGCGGGTGGACACTTACTTACGAGCAGTACTTC | CASSSLRGASGWTLTYEQYF | . | 20 | TRBV28 | TRBD2 | TRBJ2-7
TGTGCCAGCAGTTACGGATACAACACTGAAGCTTTCTTT | CASSYGYNTEAFF | few | 13 | TRBV6-5 | . | TRBJ1-1
TGTGCCAGCAGCGTAGGCGGGAGCCCCCAAGGGGAGCTGTTTTTT | CASSVGGSPQGELFF | . | 15 | TRBV9 | TRBD2 | TRBJ2-2
TGTGCCAGCAGTTACTCAGGGGCCGTAGAAGCTTTCTTT | CASSYSGAVEAFF | . | 13 | TRBV6-6 | . | TRBJ1-1
TGCGCCAGCAGCGGAGGGACAGCGGAAGCTTTCTTT | CASSGGTAEAFF | . | 12 | TRBV10-1 | TRBD1 | TRBJ1-1
TGTGCCAGCAGCTTATTTCCGCGGGAGGTACCCGGGGAGACCCAGTACTTC | CASSLFPREVPGETQYF | . | 17 | TRBV7-2 | TRBD2 | TRBJ2-5
TGTGCCAGCAGCTCCGGGACAGGGGATGGCTACACCTTC | CASSSGTGDGYTF | . | 13 | TRBV5-4 | TRBD1 | TRBJ1-2
TGTGCCAGCAGTTTGCAGGGGGCAAGCTATGGCTACACCTTC | CASSLQGASYGYTF | . | 14 | TRBV27 | TRBD1 | TRBJ1-2
TGTGCCAGCAGCCGGACAGGGGGGCCACCCCTCCACTTT | CASSRTGGPPLHF | . | 13 | TRBV14 | TRBD1 | TRBJ1-6
TGTGCCAGCAGCCCATTAACCGGGACTAGCGGGAGGGTATCGGAAGCTGAGCAGTTCTTC | CASSPLTGTSGRVSEAEQFF | . | 20 | TRBV9 | TRBD2 | TRBJ2-1
TGTGCCAGCAGCACCGGACTAGCGGGCAATGAGCAGTTCTTC | CASSTGLAGNEQFF | . | 14 | TRBV9 | TRBD2 | TRBJ2-1
TGTGCAAGTCGCTTAGGAGGGAGATCTAGAAGCGATGAGCAGTTCTTC | CASRLGGRSRSDEQFF | . | 16 | TRBV12-2 | . | TRBJ2-1
TGCGCCAGCAGCCAAGATGTGGCATACGAGCAGTACTTC | CASSQDVAYEQYF | few | 13 | TRBV7-6 | . | TRBJ2-7
TGTGCCAGCAGTTCAGGACAGGGTCAGAGACTCTATGGCTACACCTTC | CASSSGQGQRLYGYTF | . | 16 | TRBV27 | TRBD1 | TRBJ1-2
TGTGCCAGCAGCCAAGAGATGGGGCTAGCGGCTTACAATGAGCAGTTCTTC | CASSQEMGLAAYNEQFF | . | 17 | TRBV14 | TRBD2 | TRBJ2-1
TGTGCCAGCAGTTTAGCGGGAGTATCGACAGATACGCAGTATTTT | CASSLAGVSTDTQYF | . | 15 | TRBV28 | TRBD2 | TRBJ2-3
TGTGCCTGGATCGCCTACTACGAGCAGTACTTC | CAWIAYYEQYF | . | 11 | TRBV30 | . | TRBJ2-7
TGTGCCAGCAGCTTCGGATACTCCTACGAGCAGTACTTC | CASSFGYSYEQYF | . | 13 | TRBV11-1 | . | TRBJ2-7
TGCGCCAGCAGCCTCGGGAACCGAGGAGGTGAGCAGTTCTTC | CASSLGNRGGEQFF | . | 14 | TRBV4-1 | . | TRBJ2-1
TGTGCCAGCAGCGTAGTTGGTAGCGGGAGCACCGGGGAGCTGTTTTTT | CASSVVGSGSTGELFF | . | 16 | TRBV9 | TRBD2 | TRBJ2-2
TGTGCCAGCAGTTTCCTCTCTGGCGGGAGGGCCCCCACAGATACGCAGTATTTT | CASSFLSGGRAPTDTQYF | . | 18 | TRBV27 | TRBD2 | TRBJ2-3
TGTGCCAGCAGTTACTCACAGGGACCCAACTATGGCTACACCTTC | CASSYSQGPNYGYTF | few | 15 | TRBV6-5 | . | TRBJ1-2
TGTGCCAGCAGCCCGACTGCGGGACTAATAGAGACCCAGTACTTC | CASSPTAGLIETQYF | . | 15 | TRBV14 | TRBD2 | TRBJ2-5
TGTGCCAGCCTTAATCTGCTAGCGGGGTTCACAGATACGCAGTATTTT | CASLNLLAGFTDTQYF | . | 16 | TRBV21-1 | . | TRBJ2-3
TGTGCCAGCAGTTTAGGACGGGCCTACGAGCAGTACTTC | CASSLGRAYEQYF | . | 13 | TRBV27 | . | TRBJ2-7
TGTGCCAGCAGCCCCAGCGGGAGTAGTAAACTCGAGCAGTACTTC | CASSPSGSSKLEQYF | . | 15 | TRBV9 | TRBD2 | TRBJ2-7
TGTGCCAGCAGCGGACGAGGAGGGTCTGGAAACACCATATATTTT | CASSGRGGSGNTIYF | few | 15 | TRBV9 | . | TRBJ1-3
TGTGCCAGCAGTTTTCAGGGGGGTATGATGATCTACGAGCAGTACTTC | CASSFQGGMMIYEQYF | . | 16 | TRBV28 | . | TRBJ2-7
TGTGCCAGCAGCGTAGAGCAGGGCCCATCAGCTTCTGGGGCCAACGTCCTGACTTTC | CASSVEQGPSASGANVLTF | . | 19 | TRBV9 | . | TRBJ2-6
TGTGCCAGCAGCTTAGGTGCTAGCGGGAGAGCAAGCTCCTACAATGAGCAGTTCTTC | CASSLGASGRASSYNEQFF | . | 19 | TRBV7-6 | TRBD2 | TRBJ2-1
TGTGCCAGCAGTTTCGCGGGTTACGAGCAGTACTTC | CASSFAGYEQYF | . | 12 | TRBV27 | . | TRBJ2-7
TGTGCCAGCAGTTCAATTCGACAGGGGCCAAGGGAGCAGTACTTC | CASSSIRQGPREQYF | . | 15 | TRBV6-5 | TRBD1 | TRBJ2-7
TGTGCCAGCAGCTCGTCTATTAGCGGGTTCTCCAGAGAGACCCAGTACTTC | CASSSSISGFSRETQYF | . | 17 | TRBV13 | TRBD2 | TRBJ2-5
TGTGCCAGCAGCTCACCGACCGAATTCTACGAGCAGTACTTC | CASSSPTEFYEQYF | . | 14 | TRBV28 | . | TRBJ2-7
TGTGCCAGCAGTTCCTCTAGACTCCGAAGGAACACTGAAGCTTTCTTT | CASSSSRLRRNTEAFF | . | 16 | TRBV28 | . | TRBJ1-1
TGTGCCAGCAGCCCCCTTGCCAAAAACATTCAGTACTTC | CASSPLAKNIQYF | . | 13 | TRBV7-9 | . | TRBJ2-4